This T cell receptor (beta chain) was sequenced for a study of patients and donors after allogeneic stem cell transplantation. Germline loops: CDR1 MNHEY, CDR2 SMNVEV (reference sequence). The CDR3 length is 14 residues. V was clipped by 5 bases and J by 8 bases, with 16 bases between them. This clonotype was counted many times. In TCRdb, the RT-PCR reads were re-called with MiXCR into one record per CDR3 protein. Altogether more than 25,000 distinct CDR3 sequences are present, about 8% being singletons, with the ten largest covering 45% to 60%. Sequenced material: blood, either unsorted or a sorted T cell fraction (not recorded which). This TCR was sampled from a human donor who was either an allogeneic HSCT recipient or a stem cell or donor lymphocyte infusion donor (not recorded which). It is not recorded whose cells these are; they may come from a transplant donor. The J gene is TRBJ2-1, the V gene TRBV27, with D maybe TRBD1 (6 bases). The CDR3 DNA sequence: TGTGCCAGCAGTCCTTTACAGGGTGGCTATGAGCAGTTCTTC. This encodes CASSPLQGGYEQFF.